The source of this T cell receptor (beta chain) is a study of OX40 agonist ivuxolimab in advanced cancers. At the level of the study: The dose-escalation cohort had hepatocellular carcinoma, melanoma, renal cell or head and neck cancer. Previous treatment with anti-PD-1, anti-PD-L1 or anti-CTLA-4 therapy was allowed; over 35% had received some.

Worth noting for this clone: The antigen remains unidentified.

Method: immunoSEQ multiplex PCR; TCRdb's copy keeps in-frame clones and lacks some. The repertoire holds fewer than 80,000 clones, with approximately 86% as singletons. The study's findings and limits: The authors did not determine the antigen specificity of the expanded peripheral T cells.

CDR1 and CDR2 (germline): DFQATT, SNEGSKA (reference sequence). This CDR3 is built from 11 residues. V lost 6 bases and J 10 bases, leaving 13 bases between the germline ends. The receptor's source is an adult with an advanced solid tumor such as melanoma, head and neck, liver or kidney cancer. The chain links TRBV20-1 to TRBJ2-1; either TRBD1 or TRBD2 may fit D (5 bases each). The specimen was CD4+ or CD8+ T cells sorted from blood, collected in a trial of the OX40 agonist ivuxolimab. In DNA, the CDR3 is TGCAGTGCAAACCCGGGACCAGAGCAGTTCTTC. It encodes CSANPGPEQFF.